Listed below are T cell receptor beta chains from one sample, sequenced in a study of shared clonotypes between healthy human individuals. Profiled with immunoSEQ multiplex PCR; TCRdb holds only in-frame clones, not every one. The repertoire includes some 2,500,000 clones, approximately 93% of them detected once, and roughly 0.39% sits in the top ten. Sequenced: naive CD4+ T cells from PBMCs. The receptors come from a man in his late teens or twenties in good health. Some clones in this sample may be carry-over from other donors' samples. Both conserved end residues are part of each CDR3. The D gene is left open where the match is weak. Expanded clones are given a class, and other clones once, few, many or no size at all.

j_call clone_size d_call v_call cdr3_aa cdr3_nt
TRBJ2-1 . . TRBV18 CASSPPGGLDYNEQFF TGTGCCAGCTCACCACCCGGCGGGCTCGACTACAATGAGCAGTTCTTC
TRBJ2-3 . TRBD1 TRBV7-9 CASSARQGVTSTDTQYF TGTGCCAGCAGCGCCAGACAGGGGGTTACTAGCACAGATACGCAGTATTTT
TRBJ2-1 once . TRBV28 CASSAGSGPWNEQFF TGTGCCAGCAGTGCGGGATCGGGCCCGTGGAATGAGCAGTTCTTC
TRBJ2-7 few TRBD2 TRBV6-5 CASSSGTTYEQYF TGTGCCAGCAGTTCCGGGACTACCTACGAGCAGTACTTC
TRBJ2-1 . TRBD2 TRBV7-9 CASSSLTSSLRVF TGTGCCAGCAGCTCCCTGACTAGCTCACTTAGAGTCTTC
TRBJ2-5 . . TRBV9 CASSVRGDEGETQYF TGTGCCAGCAGCGTAAGGGGGGACGAAGGAGAGACCCAGTACTTC
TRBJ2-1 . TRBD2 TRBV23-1 CASSQYGRTAGDEQFF TGCGCCAGCAGTCAATACGGGAGAACAGCGGGGGATGAGCAGTTCTTC
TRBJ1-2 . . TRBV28 CASSPPSGGIQRDGYTF TGTGCCAGCAGTCCCCCCTCTGGTGGCATCCAGAGGGATGGCTACACCTTC
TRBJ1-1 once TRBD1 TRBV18 CASSPQGASTGAEAFF TGTGCCAGCTCACCTCAGGGGGCTTCGACCGGCGCTGAAGCTTTCTTT
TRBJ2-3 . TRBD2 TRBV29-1 CSVYGTSVTDTQYF TGCAGCGTCTACGGGACTAGTGTTACAGATACGCAGTATTTT
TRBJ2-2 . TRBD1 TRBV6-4 CASGPRDRGGTGELFF TGTGCCAGCGGCCCCCGAGACAGGGGTGGGACCGGGGAGCTGTTTTTT
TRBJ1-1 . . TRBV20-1 CSAPGDTEAFF TGCAGTGCACCCGGGGACACTGAAGCTTTCTTT
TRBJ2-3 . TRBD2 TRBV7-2 CASTVPGLADTQYF TGTGCCAGCACCGTCCCGGGACTAGCGGATACGCAGTATTTT
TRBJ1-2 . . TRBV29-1 CSVAWANLDYGYTF TGCAGCGTTGCTTGGGCGAATCTCGATTATGGCTACACCTTC
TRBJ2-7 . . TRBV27 CASRTPGAGLDEQYF TGTGCCAGCAGAACCCCGGGAGCGGGTCTAGACGAGCAGTACTTC
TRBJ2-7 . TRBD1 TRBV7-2 CASSLAQGAGAEYEQYF TGTGCCAGCAGCTTAGCGCAGGGGGCAGGGGCGGAGTACGAGCAGTACTTC
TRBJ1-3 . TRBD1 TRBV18 CASSPRGTGTGNTIYF TGTGCCAGCTCACCACGAGGGACAGGAACTGGAAACACCATATATTTT
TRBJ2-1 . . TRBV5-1 CASSFDGQSGANEQFF TGCGCCAGCAGCTTCGATGGCCAGTCGGGGGCCAATGAGCAGTTCTTC
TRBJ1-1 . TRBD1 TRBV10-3 CAISGQGIDTEAFF TGTGCCATCAGTGGACAGGGAATTGACACTGAAGCTTTCTTT
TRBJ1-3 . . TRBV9 CASSPPDGLSGNTIYF TGTGCCAGCAGCCCCCCAGACGGACTCTCTGGAAACACCATATATTTT
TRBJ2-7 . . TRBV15 CATSSGGGFYEQYF TGTGCCACCAGCAGCGGGGGAGGTTTCTACGAGCAGTACTTC
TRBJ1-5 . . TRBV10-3 CAISESTASGQPQHF TGTGCCATCAGTGAGTCTACAGCCTCGGGGCAGCCCCAGCATTTT
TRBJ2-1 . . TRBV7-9 CASSLRDSRGQFF TGTGCCAGCAGCTTAAGGGACTCAAGGGGGCAGTTCTTC
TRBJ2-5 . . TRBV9 CASSVGGRSGETQYF TGTGCCAGCAGCGTAGGTGGGAGGTCGGGGGAGACCCAGTACTTC
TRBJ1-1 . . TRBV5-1 CASSLTGEAFF TGCGCCAGCTCCTTGACAGGCGAAGCTTTCTTT
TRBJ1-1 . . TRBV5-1 CASSFESAFF TGCGCCAGCAGCTTCGAGAGTGCTTTCTTT
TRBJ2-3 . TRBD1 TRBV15 CATSRATGGRGADTQYF TGTGCCACCAGCAGAGCCACAGGGGGCCGCGGGGCAGATACGCAGTATTTT
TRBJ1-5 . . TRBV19 CASSISWWDELENQPQHF TGTGCCAGTAGTATAAGTTGGTGGGACGAGTTGGAAAATCAGCCCCAGCATTTT
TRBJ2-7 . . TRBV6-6 CASGRGALSYEQYF TGTGCCAGCGGAAGGGGGGCGCTCAGCTACGAGCAGTACTTC
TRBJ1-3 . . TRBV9 CASSTGLSGNTIYF TGTGCCAGCAGTACAGGGCTCTCTGGAAACACCATATATTTT
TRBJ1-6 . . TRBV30 CAWSEAGAASPLHF TGTGCCTGGAGTGAGGCAGGGGCGGCTTCACCCCTCCACTTT
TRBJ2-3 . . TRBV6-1 CASRGLDTQYF TGTGCCAGCAGGGGTCTGGATACGCAGTATTTT
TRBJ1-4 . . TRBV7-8 CASSGDRLNEKLFF TGTGCCAGCAGCGGCGACAGATTAAATGAAAAACTGTTTTTT
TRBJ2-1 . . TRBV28 CASVGGSYNEQFF TGTGCCAGCGTAGGGGGCTCCTACAATGAGCAGTTCTTC
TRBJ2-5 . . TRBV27 CASSPRRGAGETQYF TGTGCCAGCAGCCCCCGGAGGGGCGCCGGAGAGACCCAGTACTTC
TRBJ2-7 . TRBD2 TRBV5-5 CASSFYFVAGGISYEQYF TGTGCCAGCAGCTTTTACTTTGTGGCGGGAGGAATCTCCTACGAGCAGTACTTC
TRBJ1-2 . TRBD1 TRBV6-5 CASSRPGQGNYGYTF TGTGCCAGCAGTCGCCCTGGACAGGGAAACTATGGCTACACCTTC
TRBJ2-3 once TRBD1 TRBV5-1 CASSYTGTGTTDTQYF TGCGCCAGCAGCTACACCGGGACAGGGACCACAGATACGCAGTATTTT
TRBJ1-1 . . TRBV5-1 CASSPAGLGNTEAFF TGCGCCAGCAGCCCGGCCGGGCTCGGGAACACTGAAGCTTTCTTT
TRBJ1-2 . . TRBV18 CASSPDPGEGYTF TGTGCCAGCTCACCAGACCCCGGGGAAGGCTACACCTTC
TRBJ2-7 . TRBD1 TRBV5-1 CASSLAGQQVGEQYF TGCGCCAGCAGCTTGGCGGGACAGCAGGTCGGCGAGCAGTACTTC
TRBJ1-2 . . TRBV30 CAWSVERAGYGYTF TGTGCCTGGAGTGTAGAGAGAGCGGGCTATGGCTACACCTTC
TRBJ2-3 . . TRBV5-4 CASSPNFGFLGADTQYF TGTGCCAGCAGCCCGAACTTTGGCTTTCTGGGCGCAGATACGCAGTATTTT
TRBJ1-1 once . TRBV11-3 CASSPGVLAEAFF TGTGCCAGCAGCCCCGGGGTTCTGGCTGAAGCTTTCTTT
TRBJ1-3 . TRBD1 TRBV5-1 CASSLTGGIGNTIYF TGCGCCAGCAGCTTGACAGGGGGGATTGGAAACACCATATATTTT
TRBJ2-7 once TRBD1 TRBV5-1 CASSLRGTGVSYEQYF TGCGCCAGCAGCTTGAGAGGGACAGGGGTCTCCTACGAGCAGTACTTC
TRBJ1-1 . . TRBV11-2 CASSADRNTEAFF TGTGCCAGCAGCGCCGACAGGAACACTGAAGCTTTCTTT
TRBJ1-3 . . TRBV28 CAAGGHGNTIYF TGTGCCGCCGGGGGACATGGAAACACCATATATTTT
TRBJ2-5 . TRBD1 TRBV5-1 CASSLGQIRETQYF TGCGCCAGCAGCCTGGGACAGATTAGAGAGACCCAGTACTTC
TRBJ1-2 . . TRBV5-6 CASSLNRNYGYTF TGTGCCAGCAGCTTGAACAGAAACTATGGCTACACCTTC
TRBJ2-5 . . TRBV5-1 CASSLNGQTQETQYF TGCGCCAGCAGCTTGAACGGACAGACCCAAGAGACCCAGTACTTC
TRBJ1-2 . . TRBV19 CASSAPGRQIYGYTF TGTGCCAGTAGTGCGCCGGGACGGCAGATCTATGGCTACACCTTC